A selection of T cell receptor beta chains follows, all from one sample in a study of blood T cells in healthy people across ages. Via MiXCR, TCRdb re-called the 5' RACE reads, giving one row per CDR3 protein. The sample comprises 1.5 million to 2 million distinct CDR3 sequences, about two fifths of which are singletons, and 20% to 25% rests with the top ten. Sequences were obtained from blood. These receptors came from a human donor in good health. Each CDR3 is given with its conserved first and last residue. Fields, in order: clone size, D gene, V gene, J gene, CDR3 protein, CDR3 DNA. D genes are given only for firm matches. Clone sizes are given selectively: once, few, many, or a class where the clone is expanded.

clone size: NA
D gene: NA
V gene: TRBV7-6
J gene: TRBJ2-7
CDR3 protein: CASSLGGQRHEQYF
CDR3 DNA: TGTGCCAGCAGCTTAGGAGGACAGAGGCACGAGCAGTACTTC

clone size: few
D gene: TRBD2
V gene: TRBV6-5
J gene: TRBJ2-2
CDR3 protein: CASSYSKTSGGRVTGELFF
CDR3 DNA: TGTGCCAGCAGTTACTCGAAAACTAGCGGGGGGCGTGTCACCGGGGAGCTGTTTTTT

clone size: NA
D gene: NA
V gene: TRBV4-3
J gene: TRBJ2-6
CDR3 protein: CASSPFSGTGANVLTF
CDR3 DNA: TGCGCCAGCAGCCCTTTTTCTGGGACTGGGGCCAACGTCCTGACTTTC

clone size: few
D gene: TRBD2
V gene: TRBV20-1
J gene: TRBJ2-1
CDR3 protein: CSASVAGDEQFF
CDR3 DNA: TGCAGTGCTAGTGTAGCGGGAGATGAGCAGTTCTTC

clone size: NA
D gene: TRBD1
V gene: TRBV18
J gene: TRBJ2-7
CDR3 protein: CASSPLQGGDEQYF
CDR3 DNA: TGTGCCAGCTCACCGTTACAGGGGGGCGACGAGCAGTACTTC

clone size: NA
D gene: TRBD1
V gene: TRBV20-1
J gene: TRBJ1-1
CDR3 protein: CSFGQGNTEAFF
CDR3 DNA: TGCAGTTTCGGACAGGGGAACACTGAAGCTTTCTTT

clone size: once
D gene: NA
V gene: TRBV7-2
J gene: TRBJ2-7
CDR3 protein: CASSPFRRRGEHYEQYF
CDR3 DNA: TGTGCCAGCAGCCCATTTAGGCGGAGGGGAGAACACTACGAGCAGTACTTC

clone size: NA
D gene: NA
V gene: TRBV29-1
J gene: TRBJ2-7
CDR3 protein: CSVGLVNTYEQYF
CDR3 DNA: TGCAGCGTTGGACTGGTGAATACCTACGAGCAGTACTTC

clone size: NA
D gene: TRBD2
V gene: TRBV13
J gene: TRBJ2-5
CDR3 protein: CASSLGWETGTSSIGSQETQYF
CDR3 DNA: TGTGCCAGCAGCTTAGGGTGGGAGACCGGGACTAGCAGTATCGGGAGCCAAGAGACCCAGTACTTC

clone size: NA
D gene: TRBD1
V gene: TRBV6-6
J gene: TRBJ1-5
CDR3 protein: CASRPVGTGGRNQPQHF
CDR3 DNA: TGTGCCAGCCGGCCGGTGGGGACAGGAGGAAGGAATCAGCCCCAGCATTTT

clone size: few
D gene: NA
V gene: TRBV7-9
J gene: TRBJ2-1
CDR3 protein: CASTLQTTEYYNEQFF
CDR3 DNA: TGTGCCAGCACCCTCCAGACGACGGAATACTACAATGAGCAGTTCTTC

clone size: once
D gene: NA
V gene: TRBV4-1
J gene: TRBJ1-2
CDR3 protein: CASSQDQGPAPHHYTF
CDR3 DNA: TGCGCCAGCAGCCAAGATCAGGGGCCCGCCCCTCACCACTACACCTTC

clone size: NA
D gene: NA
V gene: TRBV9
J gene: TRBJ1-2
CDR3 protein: CASSVEARAIYGYTF
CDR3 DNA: TGTGCCAGCAGCGTAGAGGCCAGGGCAATCTATGGCTACACCTTC

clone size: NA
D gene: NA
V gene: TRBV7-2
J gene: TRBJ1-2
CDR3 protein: CASSRTSFRDDYTF
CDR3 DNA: TGTGCCAGCAGCAGGACAAGCTTTAGGGATGACTACACCTTC

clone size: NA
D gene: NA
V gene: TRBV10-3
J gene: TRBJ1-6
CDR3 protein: CAISAAAQGNNSPLHF
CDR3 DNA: TGTGCCATCAGTGCCGCCGCACAGGGTAACAACTCACCCCTCCACTTT

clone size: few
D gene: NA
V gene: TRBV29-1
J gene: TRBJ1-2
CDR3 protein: CSVKTGQTYGYTF
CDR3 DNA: TGCAGCGTAAAAACGGGCCAGACTTATGGCTACACCTTC

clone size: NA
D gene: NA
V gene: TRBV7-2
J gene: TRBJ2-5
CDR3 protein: CASSLWVHQETQYF
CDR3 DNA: TGTGCCAGCAGCTTATGGGTCCACCAAGAGACCCAGTACTTC

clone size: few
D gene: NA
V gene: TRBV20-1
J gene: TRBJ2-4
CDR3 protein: CSPERRGENIQYF
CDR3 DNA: TGCAGCCCTGAGCGGAGAGGGGAAAACATTCAGTACTTC

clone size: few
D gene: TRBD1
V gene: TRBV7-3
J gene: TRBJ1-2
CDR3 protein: CASSSRPGQGPLGYTF
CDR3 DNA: TGTGCCAGCAGCTCCCGTCCGGGACAGGGGCCGCTTGGCTACACCTTC

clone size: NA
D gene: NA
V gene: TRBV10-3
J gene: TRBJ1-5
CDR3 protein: CAISEKTDSNQPQHF
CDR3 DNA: TGTGCCATCAGTGAGAAAACAGATAGCAATCAGCCCCAGCATTTT

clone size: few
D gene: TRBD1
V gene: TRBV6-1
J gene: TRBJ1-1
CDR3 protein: CASSEHRGDTEAFF
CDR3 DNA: TGTGCCAGCAGTGAGCACAGGGGAGACACTGAAGCTTTCTTT

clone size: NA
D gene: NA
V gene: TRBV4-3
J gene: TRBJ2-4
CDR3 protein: CASSQESYRGIQYF
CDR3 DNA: TGCGCCAGCAGCCAAGAAAGCTATCGAGGCATTCAGTACTTC

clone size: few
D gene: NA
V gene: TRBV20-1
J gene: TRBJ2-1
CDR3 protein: CSASDLSSYNEQFF
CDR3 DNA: TGCAGTGCTTCTGATTTGAGCTCCTACAATGAGCAGTTCTTC